One and the same sample provided the 28 T cell receptor beta chains below, sequenced in a study of blood T cell repertoires in COVID-19. Measured with immunoSEQ multiplex PCR; TCRdb has only the in-frame clones, and not every one. Of 200,000 to 250,000 clones listed, roughly 88% are singletons. The sequenced material came from PBMCs or T cells enriched from blood (not recorded which). All receptors come from a woman under 40 who had been exposed to COVID-19.

The rearrangement uses TRBV9 and TRBJ1-3; D is possibly TRBD1 (6 bases). Trimming removed 0 bases from V and 0 bases from J, with 16 bases in between. The germline CDR1 and CDR2 sequences are SGDLS and YYNGEE. CDR3 size: 18 residues. The CDR3 sequence is CASSVDPLRGFSGNTIYF. The CDR3, as DNA: TGTGCCAGCAGCGTAGACCCCCTCAGGGGATTCTCTGGAAACACCATATATTTT.

The rearrangement links TRBV13 to TRBJ2-7, with 9 positions matching TRBD2. Per germline, CDR1 PRHDT and CDR2 FYEKMQ (reference sequence). The trim removed 1 base at V and 4 bases at J, leaving 5 bases unmatched. The CDR3 loop spans 15 amino acids. The CDR3 region is CASSLDRGRGYEQYF. The CDR3 nucleotides are TGTGCCAGCAGCTTAGATCGCGGGAGGGGTTACGAGCAGTACTTC.

The V and J genes are TRBV9 and TRBJ2-1, with 7 bases lining up with TRBD1. CDR3 size: 18 residues. Germline CDR1 reads SGDLS; CDR2 reads YYNGEE. With 2 bases clipped from V and 0 bases from J, the junction kept 11 bases outside the gene matches. The CDR3 sequence is CASSVSPGQRSSYNEQFF. CDR3 in DNA: TGTGCCAGCAGCGTTAGCCCGGGACAGCGTAGCTCCTACAATGAGCAGTTCTTC. Supplemented by reference TRBV9 and TRBJ2-1, the full variable domain reads DSGVTQTPKHLITATGQRVTLRCSPRSGDLSVYWYQQSLDQGLQFLIQYYNGEERAKGNILERFSAQQFPDLHSELNLSSLELGDSALYFCASSVSPGQRSSYNEQFFGPGTRLTVL.

The chain links TRBV2 to TRBJ1-1, with 7 nucleotides matching TRBD1. J gave up 7 bases and V 4 bases, and 6 bases lay outside the gene matches. The CDR3 extends over 13 amino acids. CDR1 and CDR2 (germline): SNHLY, FYNNEI. The CDR3, as DNA: TGTGCCAGCAGTGGAACAGGGGCGGGTGAAGCTTTCTTT. Its protein product is CASSGTGAGEAFF.

Points on this clone: The sample has other DNA sequences that encode this CDR3 too. The rearrangement joins TRBV7-3 to TRBJ2-3; a possible D gene is TRBD1 (5 bases). V shed 0 bases and J shed 2 bases, with 9 bases lying between them. This CDR3 contains 15 residues. The germline V gene encodes CDR1 SGHTA and CDR2 FQGTGA. The CDR3 region has the DNA TGTGCCAGCAGCTTAACCGGACACTCCACAGATACGCAGTATTTT. It yields the protein CASSLTGHSTDTQYF.

This chain connects TRBV4-1 to TRBJ2-7, with 11 bases aligning to TRBD1. J lost 4 bases, V lost 4 bases, and 9 bases had no gene match. CDR3 length: 16 residues. Germline V lookup: CDR1 MGHRA, CDR2 YSYEKL. In DNA, the CDR3 is TGCGCCAGCAGCCCCCACAGGGACAGGGGGGTTTACGAGCAGTACTTC. Protein sequence: CASSPHRDRGVYEQYF.

The chain couples TRBV5-1 to TRBJ1-2; TRBD1 agrees at 8 bases. Germline trimming cut 4 bases from V and 7 bases from J; bases unmatched to any gene: 12. The CDR3 has 15 amino acids. The germline V gene has CDR1 SGHRS and CDR2 YFSETQ. DNA for the CDR3: TGCGCCAGCAGCCTGATGGGGAACAGGGGGTCTGGCTACACCTTC. This translates into CASSLMGNRGSGYTF. The whole variable domain, remainder taken from reference TRBV5-1 and TRBJ1-2, is KAGVTQTPRYLIKTRGQQVTLSCSPISGHRSVSWYQQTPGQGLQFLFEYFSETQRNKGNFPGRFSGRQFSNSRSEMNVSTLELGDSALYLCASSLMGNRGSGYTFGSGTRLTVV.

Concerning this clone itself: One end of the junction is discordant with germline, which a read error may explain. The chain links TRBV9 to TRBJ2-6; D is possibly TRBD2 (6 bases). From germline, CDR1 is SGDLS and CDR2 YYNGEE. This CDR3 region has 15 residues. The DNA for the CDR3 is TGTGCCAGCAGCGTAGGGGGGACTGGAGCCAACGTCCTGACTTTC. Amino acid sequence: CASSVGGTGANVLTF.

The chain couples TRBV18 to TRBJ2-1; 10 bases fit TRBD2. The ends lost 11 bases at V and 9 bases at J; junction bases unmatched: 10. This CDR3 contains 13 residues. Germline CDR1 KGHSH, CDR2 LQKENI. The CDR3 region is CAGASGSITEQFF. The CDR3 nucleotides read TGTGCCGGAGCTAGCGGGAGTATCACTGAGCAGTTCTTC.

V is TRBV19 and J is TRBJ1-1; possible D gene TRBD1, 5 bases. V lost 4 bases and J lost 5, with 17 bases in between. The length of the CDR3 is 15 residues. Germline values: CDR1 LNHDA, CDR2 SQIVND (reference sequence). The CDR3 spells CASSTQGGRGTEAFF. The CDR3 nucleotides read TGTGCCAGTAGTACTCAGGGAGGGAGAGGGACTGAAGCTTTCTTT.

This sequence joins TRBV29-1 and TRBJ2-7, with a possible D match to TRBD1 (6 bases). The germline V and J ends were trimmed by 6 bases and 7 bases, with 22 bases remaining between them. CDR1 and CDR2 (germline): SQVTM, ANQGSEA. This CDR3 region has 14 residues. CDR3: CSVLTGVGLGEQYF. CDR3 bases: TGCAGCGTATTGACAGGTGTGGGGCTGGGGGAGCAGTACTTC.

The chain joins TRBV18 to TRBJ1-1, with TRBD1 identical over 11 bases. This CDR3 is 14 amino acids long. The V gene's germline CDR1 is KGHSH and CDR2 LQKENI. Trimming cost V 2 bases and J 6 bases; bases outside gene matches: 2. The CDR3 protein is CASSPKGQGAEAFF. The CDR3 nucleotides are TGTGCCAGCTCACCAAAGGGACAGGGGGCTGAAGCTTTCTTT.

The chain links TRBV5-1 to TRBJ2-1, with TRBD2 matching 10 bases. Germline V lookup: CDR1 SGHRS, CDR2 YFSETQ. The V and J ends lost 3 bases and 9 bases, in that order; junction bases with no gene match: 6. CDR3 length equals 14 residues. The CDR3 nucleotides read TGCGCCAGCAGCTCTAGCGGGAGAGTGGGTGAGCAGTTCTTC. Protein sequence: CASSSSGRVGEQFF.

This clone was counted once. The J gene is TRBJ2-1, the V gene TRBV5-1, with 8 positions matching TRBD1. J was trimmed by 12 bases and V by 0 bases; bases with no gene match: 11. Germline assignment: CDR1 SGHRS and CDR2 YFSETQ. CDR3 length equals 15 residues. CDR3 in amino acids: CASSLDVTGVGGQFF. CDR3 DNA sequence: TGCGCCAGCAGCTTGGACGTGACAGGGGTAGGTGGGCAGTTCTTC. The variable domain in full, with the rest retrieved from reference TRBV5-1 and TRBJ2-1, is KAGVTQTPRYLIKTRGQQVTLSCSPISGHRSVSWYQQTPGQGLQFLFEYFSETQRNKGNFPGRFSGRQFSNSRSEMNVSTLELGDSALYLCASSLDVTGVGGQFFGPGTRLTVL.

With respect to this clone: Other DNA sequences in this specimen translate into the identical CDR3. The V and J genes are TRBV5-1 and TRBJ2-1; 7 bases are a match to TRBD1. J gave up 5 bases and V 0 bases, and 5 bases lay outside the gene matches. Germline V gene sequence: CDR1 SGHRS, CDR2 YFSETQ. The CDR3 totals 15 residues. The CDR3 sequence is CASSLAGGPNNEQFF. CDR3 coding DNA: TGCGCCAGCAGCTTGGCAGGGGGTCCCAACAATGAGCAGTTCTTC. Combining the CDR3 with reference TRBV5-1 and TRBJ2-1 gives the whole variable domain KAGVTQTPRYLIKTRGQQVTLSCSPISGHRSVSWYQQTPGQGLQFLFEYFSETQRNKGNFPGRFSGRQFSNSRSEMNVSTLELGDSALYLCASSLAGGPNNEQFFGPGTRLTVL.

The chain links TRBV5-6 to TRBJ1-6, with 8 nucleotides matching TRBD1. The junction had 8 bases not matched to a gene; V was cut back by 4 bases and J by 11 bases. Germline loops: CDR1 SGHDT, CDR2 YYEEEE. The CDR3 length is 14 residues. The CDR3 protein is CASSSQGARTPLHF. CDR3 nucleotide sequence: TGTGCCAGCAGCAGCCAGGGGGCTAGGACACCCCTCCACTTT.

This clone has only one observation. The chain links TRBV12-5 to TRBJ2-7; TRBD2 agrees at 8 bases. Germline V gene sequence: CDR1 LGHNT, CDR2 FRNRAP. The trim removed 3 bases at V and 2 bases at J, leaving 3 bases unmatched. This CDR3 is built from 14 residues. CDR3 coding DNA: TGTGCTAGTGGTTTTTTAGCGGGACCCTACGAGCAGTACTTC. Its protein is CASGFLAGPYEQYF.

This clone was observed a handful of times. Written as DNA, the CDR3 is TGTGCCAGCAGTTTACAGGCTACGCTTTCTAATTCACCCCTCCACTTT. It encodes CASSLQATLSNSPLHF. The chain joins TRBV6-5 to TRBJ1-6; maybe TRBD1 (5 bases). The V end was cut by 4 bases, the J end by 6 bases, with 16 bases between. The germline V gene has CDR1 MNHEY and CDR2 SVGAGI. This CDR3 has 16 residues.

The chain links TRBV2 to TRBJ2-5; 11 bases match TRBD2. Germline V lookup: CDR1 SNHLY, CDR2 FYNNEI. V lost 4 bases and J lost 4; bases outside the gene matches: 5. The length of the CDR3 is 15 residues. CDR3 nucleotides: TGTGCCAGCAGTGTGGATAGCGGGAGGGTAGAGACCCAGTACTTC. Amino acid sequence: CASSVDSGRVETQYF. Based on the CDR3 plus reference TRBV2 and TRBJ2-5, the full variable domain is EPEVTQTPSHQVTQMGQEVILRCVPISNHLYFYWYRQILGQKVEFLVSFYNNEISEKSEIFDDQFSVERPDGSNFTLKIRSTKLEDSAMYFCASSVDSGRVETQYFGPGTRLLVL.

The V and J genes are TRBV18 and TRBJ2-1, with TRBD2 identical over 8 bases. The CDR3 has 18 residues. Germline V gives CDR1 KGHSH, CDR2 LQKENI. With V trimmed by 2 bases and J by 1 base, 10 bases remained unmatched. The CDR3 here is CASSPTGAGGTSYNEQFF. For the CDR3, the DNA is TGTGCCAGCTCACCAACTGGCGCGGGAGGTACATCCTACAATGAGCAGTTCTTC.

The chain employs TRBV4-1 and TRBJ2-1; D gene ambiguous. Germline assignment: CDR1 MGHRA and CDR2 YSYEKL. Trimming shortened V by 1 base and J by 10 bases, and 17 bases separated the two germline ends. The CDR3 has 15 residues. CDR3 nucleotide sequence: TGCGCCAGCAGCCAAGGAGGTTTAGAGCTAGGCGAGCAGTTCTTC. It yields the protein CASSQGGLELGEQFF.

A single count supports this clone. The chain combines TRBV9 with TRBJ2-1; 10 nucleotides align to TRBD2. This CDR3 has 18 amino acids. CDR1 is SGDLS and CDR2 is YYNGEE in the germline V gene. The V and J ends lost 3 bases and 0 bases, in that order; junction bases with no gene match: 9. This CDR3 is CASSASGRLRSSYNEQFF. DNA for the CDR3: TGTGCCAGCAGCGCTAGCGGGAGACTTCGGAGCTCCTACAATGAGCAGTTCTTC. Drawing the rest from reference TRBV9 and TRBJ2-1, the complete variable domain is DSGVTQTPKHLITATGQRVTLRCSPRSGDLSVYWYQQSLDQGLQFLIQYYNGEERAKGNILERFSAQQFPDLHSELNLSSLELGDSALYFCASSASGRLRSSYNEQFFGPGTRLTVL.

V and J are TRBV27 and TRBJ2-3, with 13 bases fitting TRBD2. This CDR3 is 18 amino acids long. Germline V gives CDR1 MNHEY, CDR2 SMNVEV (reference sequence). J lost 2 bases, V lost 6 bases, and 11 bases had no gene match. The CDR3 reads CASRVLAGGGKATDTQYF. The CDR3 nucleotides are TGTGCCAGCAGGGTACTAGCGGGAGGGGGAAAGGCCACAGATACGCAGTATTTT.

This clone is a singleton in its sample. The chain carries TRBV4-2 and TRBJ2-5; 11 bases are shared with TRBD2. The V gene end was trimmed by 4 bases and the J gene end by 4 bases; junction bases not matched to a gene: 14. Per the germline V gene, CDR1 is LGHNA and CDR2 is YNFKEQ. This CDR3 is 18 amino acids long. DNA of the CDR3: TGTGCCAGCAGCCCCCGCCGGGGTAGCGGGAGGGCCGGAGAGACCCAGTACTTC. Its protein is CASSPRRGSGRAGETQYF.

The chain combines TRBV9 with TRBJ2-2; D remains ambiguous. The CDR3 length is 13 residues. Trimming took off 4 bases at V and 6 bases at J, with 10 bases between the two ends. Germline V gives CDR1 SGDLS, CDR2 YYNGEE. CDR3 sequence reads: CASSPDGPGELFF. The DNA for the CDR3 is TGTGCCAGCAGCCCCGATGGGCCCGGGGAGCTGTTTTTT.

The chain joins TRBV29-1 to TRBJ2-2; D possibly corresponds to TRBD2 (6 bases). Trimming took off 1 base at V and 6 bases at J, with 9 bases between the two ends. The CDR3 has 13 amino acids. Germline CDR1 reads SQVTM; CDR2 reads ANQGSEA. The CDR3 DNA follows: TGCAGCGTTGAAGTCGGCGGGGCCGGGGAGCTGTTTTTT. It encodes CSVEVGGAGELFF.

The chain joins TRBV11-3 to TRBJ2-1, with D tentatively TRBD1 (6 bases). The germline gives CDR1 SGHNT, CDR2 YENEEA. V was cut by 1 base and J by 7 bases, with 8 bases left in between. The CDR3 contains 13 residues. CDR3 DNA: TGTGCCAGCAGCTTAGGGGGGCCAAATGAGCAGTTCTTC. Protein sequence: CASSLGGPNEQFF. The variable domain in full, with the rest retrieved from reference TRBV11-3 and TRBJ2-1, is EAGVVQSPRYKIIEKKQPVAFWCNPISGHNTLYWYLQNLGQGPELLIRYENEEAVDDSQLPKDRFSAERLKGVDSTLKIQPAELGDSAVYLCASSLGGPNEQFFGPGTRLTVL.

The chain has TRBV24-1 and TRBJ2-3; the D gene is possibly TRBD1 (6 bases). CDR1 is KGHDR and CDR2 is SFDVKD in the germline V gene. CDR3 length: 18 residues. The germline V and J ends were trimmed by 1 base and 4 bases, with 20 bases remaining between them. DNA for the CDR3: TGTGCCACCAGTGATTTTCCGGGACAAGGAAGGTACGCAGATACGCAGTATTTT. Residues: CATSDFPGQGRYADTQYF.